This TCR beta chain was retrieved from a study of blood T cell repertoires in COVID-19. The wider study: Nucleic acid was either cDNA or gDNA, and it came from T cells, B-cell-depleted T cells, or PBMCs.

The V gene lost 0 bases and the J gene lost 3 bases, with 6 bases spanning the gap. Germline V gene sequence: CDR1 GTSNPN, CDR2 SVGIG (reference sequence). The length of the CDR3 is 12 residues. Original processing notes: It was from reference gene primer amplification that nucleated cell counts were estimated. Profiling relied on immunoSEQ multiplex PCR, and the TCRdb table lists in-frame clones only, not all of them. Clone size and the V and J calls come from that table; the DNA yielded D and trimming. The table includes 200,000 to 300,000 clones, approximately 91% detected once. The V and J genes are TRBV30 and TRBJ2-7; D is undetermined. Input material: peripheral blood. This sequence originates from a woman aged 25 to 39 with acute or convalescent COVID-19. As DNA, the CDR3 is TGTGCCTGGAGTGTAAACAGCTACGAGCAGTACTTC. It codes for CAWSVNSYEQYF.